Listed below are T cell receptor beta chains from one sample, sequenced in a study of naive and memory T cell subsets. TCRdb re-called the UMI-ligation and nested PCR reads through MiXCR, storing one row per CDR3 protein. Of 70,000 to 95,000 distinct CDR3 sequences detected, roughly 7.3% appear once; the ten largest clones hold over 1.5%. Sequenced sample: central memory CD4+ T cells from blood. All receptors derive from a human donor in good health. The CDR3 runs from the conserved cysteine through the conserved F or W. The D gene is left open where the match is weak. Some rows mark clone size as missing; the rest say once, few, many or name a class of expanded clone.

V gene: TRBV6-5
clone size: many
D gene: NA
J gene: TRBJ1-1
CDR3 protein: CASSRRANTEAFF
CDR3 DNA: TGTGCCAGCAGTAGGCGGGCGAACACTGAAGCTTTCTTT

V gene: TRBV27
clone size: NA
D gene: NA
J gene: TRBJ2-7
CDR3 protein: CASSLSIRGSYEQYF
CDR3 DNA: TGTGCCAGCAGTTTATCTATTAGGGGCTCCTACGAGCAGTACTTC

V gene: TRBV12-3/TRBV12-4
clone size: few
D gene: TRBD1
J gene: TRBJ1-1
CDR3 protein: CASTTRQGSEAFF
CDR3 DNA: TGTGCCAGCACTACCAGACAGGGTAGCGAAGCTTTCTTT

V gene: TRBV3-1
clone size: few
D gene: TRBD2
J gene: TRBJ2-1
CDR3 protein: CASSRNRTSGLPWMAYNEQFF
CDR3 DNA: TGTGCCAGCAGCCGTAACAGGACTAGCGGCCTTCCCTGGATGGCCTACAATGAGCAGTTCTTC

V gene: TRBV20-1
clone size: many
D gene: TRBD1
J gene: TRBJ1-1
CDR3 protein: CSARARDRGTEAFF
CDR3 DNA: TGCAGTGCTAGAGCTAGGGACAGAGGCACTGAAGCTTTCTTT

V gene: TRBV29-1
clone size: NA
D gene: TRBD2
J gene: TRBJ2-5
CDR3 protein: CSVRPGLADQETQYF
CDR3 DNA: TGCAGCGTTAGACCGGGGCTAGCGGACCAAGAGACCCAGTACTTC

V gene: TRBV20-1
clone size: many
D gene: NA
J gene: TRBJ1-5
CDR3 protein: CSARVRGAGNQPQHF
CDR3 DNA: TGCAGTGCTAGAGTTAGAGGGGCGGGCAATCAGCCCCAGCATTTT

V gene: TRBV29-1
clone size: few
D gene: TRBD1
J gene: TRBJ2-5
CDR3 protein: CSVGQGARETQYF
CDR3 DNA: TGCAGCGTTGGACAGGGGGCGAGAGAGACCCAGTACTTC

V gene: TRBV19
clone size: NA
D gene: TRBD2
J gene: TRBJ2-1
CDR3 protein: CAIRSGSNDEQFF
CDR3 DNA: TGTGCCATAAGGAGCGGGAGTAACGATGAGCAGTTCTTC

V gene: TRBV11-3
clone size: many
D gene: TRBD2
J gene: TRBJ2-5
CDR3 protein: CASSFGELAGAQETQYF
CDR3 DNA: TGTGCCAGCAGCTTCGGGGAACTAGCGGGAGCACAAGAGACCCAGTACTTC

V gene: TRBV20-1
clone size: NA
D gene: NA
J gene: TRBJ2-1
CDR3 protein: CSLRDTVYNEQFF
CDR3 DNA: TGCAGTCTAAGAGATACCGTCTACAATGAGCAGTTCTTC

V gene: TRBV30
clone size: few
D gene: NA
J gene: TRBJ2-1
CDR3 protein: CAWSVWGGPRVYNEQFF
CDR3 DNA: TGTGCCTGGAGTGTATGGGGGGGGCCGAGAGTCTACAATGAGCAGTTCTTC

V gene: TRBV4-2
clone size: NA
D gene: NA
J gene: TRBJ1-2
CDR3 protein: CASGFRNGGYTF
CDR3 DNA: TGTGCCAGCGGATTTCGAAACGGGGGCTACACCTTC

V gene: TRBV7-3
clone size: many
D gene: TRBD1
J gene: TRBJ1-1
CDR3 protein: CAGSPTGGTEAFF
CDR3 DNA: TGTGCCGGCAGCCCGACAGGGGGAACTGAAGCTTTCTTT

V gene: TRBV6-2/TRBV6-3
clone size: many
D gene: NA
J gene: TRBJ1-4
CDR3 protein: CASSYGPNNEKLFF
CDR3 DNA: TGTGCCAGCAGTTACGGACCGAATAATGAAAAACTGTTTTTT

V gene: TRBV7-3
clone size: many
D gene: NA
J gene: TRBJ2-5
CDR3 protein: CASSLREGETQYF
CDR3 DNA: TGTGCCAGCAGCTTAAGAGAGGGGGAGACCCAGTACTTC

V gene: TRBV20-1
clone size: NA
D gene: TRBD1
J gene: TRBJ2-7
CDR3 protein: CSASRDRQYEQYF
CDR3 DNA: TGCAGTGCTAGCCGGGACAGGCAATACGAGCAGTACTTC

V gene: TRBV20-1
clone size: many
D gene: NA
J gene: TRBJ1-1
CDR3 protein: CSARDGGDLGAFF
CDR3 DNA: TGCAGTGCTAGAGATGGGGGGGACCTGGGGGCTTTCTTT

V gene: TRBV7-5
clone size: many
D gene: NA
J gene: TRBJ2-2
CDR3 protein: CISVPEANRESGELFF
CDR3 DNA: NA

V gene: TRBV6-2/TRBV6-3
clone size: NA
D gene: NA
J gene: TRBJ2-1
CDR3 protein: CASSYGLVRNEQFF
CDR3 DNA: TGTGCCAGCAGTTACGGGCTAGTCCGGAATGAGCAGTTCTTC

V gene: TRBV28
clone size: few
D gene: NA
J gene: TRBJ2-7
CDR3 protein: CASSLRDQYF
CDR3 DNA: TGTGCCAGCAGCCTCCGGGACCAGTACTTC

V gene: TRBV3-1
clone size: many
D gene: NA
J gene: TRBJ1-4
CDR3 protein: CASSRQATNEKLFF
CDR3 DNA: TGTGCCAGCAGTAGACAGGCAACTAATGAAAAACTGTTTTTT

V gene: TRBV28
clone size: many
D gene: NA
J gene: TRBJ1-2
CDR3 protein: CASSFSHGYTF
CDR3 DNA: TGTGCCAGCAGTTTCAGCCATGGCTACACCTTC

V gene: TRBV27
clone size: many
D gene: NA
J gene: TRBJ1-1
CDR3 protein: CASSLFGGRAEAFF
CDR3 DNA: TGTGCCAGCAGTTTATTTGGGGGGAGAGCTGAAGCTTTCTTT

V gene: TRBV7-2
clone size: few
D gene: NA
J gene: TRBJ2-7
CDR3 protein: CASSSRSPYEQYF
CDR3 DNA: TGTGCCAGCAGCTCGAGGTCCCCCTACGAGCAGTACTTC

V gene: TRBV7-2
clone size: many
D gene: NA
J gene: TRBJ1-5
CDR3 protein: CASSLVGQSNQPQHF
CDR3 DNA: TGTGCCAGCAGCTTAGTAGGGCAAAGCAATCAGCCCCAGCATTTT

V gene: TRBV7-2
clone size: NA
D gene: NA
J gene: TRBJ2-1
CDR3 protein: CASSSTQGREQFF
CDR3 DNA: TGTGCCAGCAGCTCGACACAGGGTCGGGAGCAGTTCTTC

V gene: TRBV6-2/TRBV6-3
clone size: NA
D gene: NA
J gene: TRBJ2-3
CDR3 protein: CASNYQGYDTQYF
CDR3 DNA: TGTGCCAGCAATTACCAGGGATACGATACGCAGTATTTT

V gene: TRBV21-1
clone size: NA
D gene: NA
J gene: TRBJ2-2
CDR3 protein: CASWTGGGELFF
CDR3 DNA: TGTGCCAGCTGGACGGGTGGGGGGGAGCTGTTTTTT

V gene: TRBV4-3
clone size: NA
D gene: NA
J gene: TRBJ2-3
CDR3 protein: CASSQSDHTDTQYF
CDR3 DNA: TGCGCCAGCAGCCAATCGGACCACACAGATACGCAGTATTTT

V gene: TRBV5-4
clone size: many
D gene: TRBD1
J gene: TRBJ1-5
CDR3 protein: CASSLQGAHQPQHF
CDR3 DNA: TGTGCCAGCAGCTTACAGGGGGCCCACCAGCCCCAGCATTTT

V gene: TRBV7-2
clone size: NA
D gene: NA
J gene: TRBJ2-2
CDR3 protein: CASIAQLAGGNTGELFF
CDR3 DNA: TGTGCCAGCATCGCCCAGCTAGCCGGGGGGAACACCGGGGAGCTGTTTTTT

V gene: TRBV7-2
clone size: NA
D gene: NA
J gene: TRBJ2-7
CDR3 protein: CASSPAAGAYEQYF
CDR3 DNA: TGTGCCAGCAGCCCGGCCGCCGGTGCCTACGAGCAGTACTTC

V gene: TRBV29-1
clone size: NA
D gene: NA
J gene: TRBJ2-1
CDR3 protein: CSGGGRLPSNEQFF
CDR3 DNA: TGCAGCGGCGGCGGGCGTCTTCCCTCCAATGAGCAGTTCTTC

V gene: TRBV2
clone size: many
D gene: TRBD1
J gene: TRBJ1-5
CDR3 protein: CASNPGGLNNQPQHF
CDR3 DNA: TGTGCCAGCAACCCAGGGGGGCTGAACAATCAGCCCCAGCATTTT

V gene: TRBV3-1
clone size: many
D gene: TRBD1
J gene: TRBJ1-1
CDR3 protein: CASSSTGRGAFF
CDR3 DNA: TGTGCCAGCAGCTCGACAGGGCGCGGGGCTTTCTTT

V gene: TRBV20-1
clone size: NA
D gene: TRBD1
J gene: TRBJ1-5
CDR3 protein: CSARDPGGRQPQHF
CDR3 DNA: TGCAGTGCTAGAGATCCAGGGGGTCGTCAGCCCCAGCATTTT

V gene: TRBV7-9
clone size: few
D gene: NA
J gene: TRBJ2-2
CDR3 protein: CASGNTGELFF
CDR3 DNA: TGTGCCAGCGGGAACACCGGGGAGCTGTTTTTT

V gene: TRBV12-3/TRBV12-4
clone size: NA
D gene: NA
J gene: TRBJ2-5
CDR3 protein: CASSLWRAGGETQYF
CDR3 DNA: TGTGCCAGCAGTTTATGGAGGGCAGGGGGAGAGACCCAGTACTTC

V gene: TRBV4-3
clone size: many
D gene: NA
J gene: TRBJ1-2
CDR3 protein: CASSQDRVYGYTF
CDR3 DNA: TGCGCCAGCAGCCAAGATAGAGTCTATGGCTACACCTTC

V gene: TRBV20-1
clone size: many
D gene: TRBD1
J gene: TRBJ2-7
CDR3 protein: CSAQRQGVHEQYF
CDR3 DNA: TGCAGTGCACAAAGACAGGGTGTCCACGAGCAGTACTTC

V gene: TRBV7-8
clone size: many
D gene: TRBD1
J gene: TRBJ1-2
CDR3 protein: CASSMGQYYGYTF
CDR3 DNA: TGTGCCAGCAGTATGGGACAGTACTATGGCTACACCTTC

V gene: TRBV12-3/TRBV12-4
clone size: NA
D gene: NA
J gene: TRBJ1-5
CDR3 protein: CASSSRPNQPQHF
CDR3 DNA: TGTGCCAGTTCTAGTCGGCCTAATCAGCCCCAGCATTTT

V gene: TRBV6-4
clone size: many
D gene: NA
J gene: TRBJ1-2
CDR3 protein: CASSRPGVAYGYTF
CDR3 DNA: TGTGCCAGCAGTCGCCCGGGAGTGGCCTATGGCTACACCTTC

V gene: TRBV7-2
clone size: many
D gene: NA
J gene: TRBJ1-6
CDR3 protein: CASSLRGRNNSPLHF
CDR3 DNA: TGTGCCAGCAGCTTGCGGGGAAGGAATAATTCACCCCTCCACTTT

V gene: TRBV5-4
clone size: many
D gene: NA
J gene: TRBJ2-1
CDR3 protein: CASSPGAQMGREQFF
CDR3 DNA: TGTGCCAGCAGCCCCGGCGCCCAGATGGGTAGGGAGCAGTTCTTC

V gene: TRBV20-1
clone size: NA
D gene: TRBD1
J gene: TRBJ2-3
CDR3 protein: CSRGRQGRRGDTQYF
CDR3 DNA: TGCAGCAGGGGACGACAGGGAAGACGGGGAGATACGCAGTATTTT

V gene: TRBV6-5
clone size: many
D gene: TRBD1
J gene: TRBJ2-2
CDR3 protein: CASSRQGGVAGELFF
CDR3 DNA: TGTGCCAGCAGTAGACAGGGGGGAGTGGCCGGGGAGCTGTTTTTT